This T cell receptor beta chain was captured in a study of beta chain features in type 1 diabetes. The study's findings and limits: A possible short-template PCR bias applies equally to patients and controls. Cells that show high TCR expression could be over-represented by cDNA sequencing.

On this clone: Its cognate antigen is unknown.

Of the isolated RNA, all was reverse transcribed, and so the sequenced material was expressed TCRB transcripts. The repertoire was sequenced with immunoSEQ multiplex PCR; TCRdb's copy has only in-frame clones and lacks some. The repertoire consists of hundreds of thousands of clones, with 30% occurring once and the leading ten covering more than 0.055%. This TCR was recovered from a young man in good health. Sequencing used naive CD4+ T cells from blood.

The CDR3 sequence: CSAPLYDEQYF. The CDR3 DNA sequence: TGCAGTGCCCCCTTATACGATGAGCAGTACTTC. V and J are TRBV20-1 and TRBJ2-7; D unresolved. V was shortened by 6 bases and J by 7 bases, with 13 bases between the two germline ends. This CDR3 has 11 amino acids. CDR1 is DFQATT, CDR2 SNEGSKA, per germline (reference sequence).